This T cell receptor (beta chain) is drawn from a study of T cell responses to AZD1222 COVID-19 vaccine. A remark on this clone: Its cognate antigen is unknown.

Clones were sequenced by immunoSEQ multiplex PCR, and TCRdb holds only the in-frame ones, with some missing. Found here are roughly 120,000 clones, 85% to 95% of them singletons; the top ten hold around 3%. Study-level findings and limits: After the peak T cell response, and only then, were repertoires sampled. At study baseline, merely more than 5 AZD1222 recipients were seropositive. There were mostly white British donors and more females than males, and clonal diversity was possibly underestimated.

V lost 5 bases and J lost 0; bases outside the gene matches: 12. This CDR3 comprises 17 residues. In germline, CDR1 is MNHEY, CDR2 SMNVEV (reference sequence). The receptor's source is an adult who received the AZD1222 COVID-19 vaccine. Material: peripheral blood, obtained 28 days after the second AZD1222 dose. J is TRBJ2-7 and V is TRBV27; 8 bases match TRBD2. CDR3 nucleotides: TGTGCCAGCAGTACGTCCGGACTAGCAGAAAGCTCCTACGAGCAGTACTTC. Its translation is CASSTSGLAESSYEQYF.